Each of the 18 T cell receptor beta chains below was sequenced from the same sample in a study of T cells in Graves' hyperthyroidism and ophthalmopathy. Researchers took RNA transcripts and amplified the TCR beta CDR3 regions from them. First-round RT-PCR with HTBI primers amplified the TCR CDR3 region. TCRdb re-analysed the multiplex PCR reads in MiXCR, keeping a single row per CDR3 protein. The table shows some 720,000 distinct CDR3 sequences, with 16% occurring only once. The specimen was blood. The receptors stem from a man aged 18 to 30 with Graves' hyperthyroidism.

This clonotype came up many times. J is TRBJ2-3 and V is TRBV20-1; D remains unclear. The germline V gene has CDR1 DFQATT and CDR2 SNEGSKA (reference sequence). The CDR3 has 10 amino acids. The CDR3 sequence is CSFIGDTQYF. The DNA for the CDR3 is TGCAGCTTCATAGGAGATACGCAGTATTTT.

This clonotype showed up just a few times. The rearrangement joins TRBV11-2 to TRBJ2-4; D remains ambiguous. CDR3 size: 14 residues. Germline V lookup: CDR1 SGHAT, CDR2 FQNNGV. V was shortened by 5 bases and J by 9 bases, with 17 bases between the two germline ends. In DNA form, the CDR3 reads TGTGCCAGCAGCCGTCGGGCCAGTACGGGCATTCAGTACTTC. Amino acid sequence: CASSRRASTGIQYF.

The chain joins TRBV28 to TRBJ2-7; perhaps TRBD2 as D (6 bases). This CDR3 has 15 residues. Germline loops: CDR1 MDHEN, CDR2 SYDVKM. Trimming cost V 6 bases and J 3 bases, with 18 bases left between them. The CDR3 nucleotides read TGTGCCAGCAGCGGGGGAAGGAGCGCCAACTACGAGCAGTACTTC. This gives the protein CASSGGRSANYEQYF.

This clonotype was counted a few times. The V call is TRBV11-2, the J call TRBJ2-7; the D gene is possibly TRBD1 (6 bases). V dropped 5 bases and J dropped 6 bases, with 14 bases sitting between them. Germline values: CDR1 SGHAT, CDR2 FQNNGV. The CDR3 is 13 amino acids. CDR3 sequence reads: CASSRQDLGEQYF. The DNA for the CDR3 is TGTGCCAGCAGCCGACAGGACCTCGGCGAGCAGTACTTC.

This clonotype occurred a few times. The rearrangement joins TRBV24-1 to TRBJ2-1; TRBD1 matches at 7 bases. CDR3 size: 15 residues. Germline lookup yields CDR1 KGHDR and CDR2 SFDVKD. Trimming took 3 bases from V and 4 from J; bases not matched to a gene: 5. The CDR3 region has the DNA TGTGCCACCAGTGATCCGGGACAGTCTTACAATGAGCAGTTCTTC. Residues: CATSDPGQSYNEQFF.

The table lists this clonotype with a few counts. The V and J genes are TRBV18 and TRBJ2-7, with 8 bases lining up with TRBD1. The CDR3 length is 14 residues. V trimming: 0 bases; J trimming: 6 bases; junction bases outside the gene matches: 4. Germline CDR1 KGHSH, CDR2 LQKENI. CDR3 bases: TGTGCCAGCTCACCACCGAGACAGGGGAGCGAGCAGTACTTC. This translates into CASSPPRQGSEQYF.

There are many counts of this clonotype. The CDR3 spells CAWSRDSPETQYF. CDR3 DNA sequence: TGTGCCTGGAGTAGGGACAGTCCCGAGACCCAGTACTTC. The chain has TRBV30 and TRBJ2-5; TRBD1 aligns across 7 bases. This CDR3 has 13 residues. V was clipped by 2 bases and J by 5 bases; unmatched bases: 5. CDR1 and CDR2 from the germline V gene are GTSNPN and SVGIG (reference sequence). Full variable domain (rest looked up from reference TRBV30 and TRBJ2-5): SQTIHQWPATLVQPVGSPLSLECTVEGTSNPNLYWYRQAAGRGLQLLFYSVGIGQISSEVPQNLSASRPQDRQFILSSKKLLLSDSGFYLCAWSRDSPETQYFGPGTRLLVL.

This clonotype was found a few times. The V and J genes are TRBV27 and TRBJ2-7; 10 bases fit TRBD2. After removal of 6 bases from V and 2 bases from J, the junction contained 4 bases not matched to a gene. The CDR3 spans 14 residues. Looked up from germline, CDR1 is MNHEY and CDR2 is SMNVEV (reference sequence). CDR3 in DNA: TGTGCCAGCAGGGGACTAGCGTTCCCCTACGAGCAGTACTTC. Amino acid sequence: CASRGLAFPYEQYF.

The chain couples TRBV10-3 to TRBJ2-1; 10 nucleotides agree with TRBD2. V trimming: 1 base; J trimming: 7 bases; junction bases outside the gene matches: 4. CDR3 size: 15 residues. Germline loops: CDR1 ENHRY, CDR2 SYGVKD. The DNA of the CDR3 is TGTGCCATCAGTGAGTTACTAGCGGGACAGAATGAGCAGTTCTTC. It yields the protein CAISELLAGQNEQFF.

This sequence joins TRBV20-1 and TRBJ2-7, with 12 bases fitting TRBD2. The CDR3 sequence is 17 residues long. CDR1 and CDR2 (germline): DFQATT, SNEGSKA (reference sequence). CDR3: CSAAPLAGGLFPYEQYF. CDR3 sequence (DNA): TGCAGCGCCGCCCCCCTAGCGGGAGGGCTCTTTCCTTACGAGCAGTACTTC.

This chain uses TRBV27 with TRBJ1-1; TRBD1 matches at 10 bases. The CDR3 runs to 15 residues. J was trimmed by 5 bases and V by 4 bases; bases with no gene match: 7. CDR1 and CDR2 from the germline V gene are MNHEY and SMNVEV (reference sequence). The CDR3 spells CASSSQTGGWTEAFF. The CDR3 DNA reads TGTGCCAGCAGTTCCCAGACAGGGGGCTGGACTGAAGCTTTCTTT.

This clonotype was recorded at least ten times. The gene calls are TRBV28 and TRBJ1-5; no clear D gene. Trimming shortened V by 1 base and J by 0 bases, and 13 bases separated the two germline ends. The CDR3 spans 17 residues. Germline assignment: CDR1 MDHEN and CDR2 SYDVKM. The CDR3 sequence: CASSLYGRVNSNQPQHF. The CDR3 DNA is TGTGCCAGCAGTTTATATGGCCGGGTTAATAGCAATCAGCCCCAGCATTTT.

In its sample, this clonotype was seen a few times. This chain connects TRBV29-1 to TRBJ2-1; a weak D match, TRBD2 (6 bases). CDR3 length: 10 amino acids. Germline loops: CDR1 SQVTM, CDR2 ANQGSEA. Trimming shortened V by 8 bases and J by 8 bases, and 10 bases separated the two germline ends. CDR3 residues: CSTGSDEQFF. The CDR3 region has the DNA TGCAGCACCGGGAGTGATGAGCAGTTCTTC.

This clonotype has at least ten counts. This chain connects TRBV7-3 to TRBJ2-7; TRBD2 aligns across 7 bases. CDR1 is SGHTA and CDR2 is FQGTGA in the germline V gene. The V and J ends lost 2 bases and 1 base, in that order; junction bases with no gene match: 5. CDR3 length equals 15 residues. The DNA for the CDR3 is TGTGCCAGCAGCTTAGGGGGGGGACGGTCCTACGAGCAGTACTTC. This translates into CASSLGGGRSYEQYF.

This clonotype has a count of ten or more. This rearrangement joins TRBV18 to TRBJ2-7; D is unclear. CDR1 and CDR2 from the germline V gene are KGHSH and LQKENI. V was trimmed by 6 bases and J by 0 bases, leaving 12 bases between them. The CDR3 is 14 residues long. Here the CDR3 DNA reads TGTGCCAGCTCCGGACGGAAGAGCTCCTACGAGCAGTACTTC. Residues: CASSGRKSSYEQYF.

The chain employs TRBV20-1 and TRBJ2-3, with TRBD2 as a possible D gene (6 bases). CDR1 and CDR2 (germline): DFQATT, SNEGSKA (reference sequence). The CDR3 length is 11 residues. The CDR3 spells CSAGTQSTQYF. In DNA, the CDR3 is TGCAGCGCGGGGACCCAAAGTACGCAGTATTTT.

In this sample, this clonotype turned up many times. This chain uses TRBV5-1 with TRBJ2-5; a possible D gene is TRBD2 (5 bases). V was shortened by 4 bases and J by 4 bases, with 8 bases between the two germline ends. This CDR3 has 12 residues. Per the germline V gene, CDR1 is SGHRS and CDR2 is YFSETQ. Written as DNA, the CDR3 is TGCGCCAGCAGCCGGGCGGGAGAGACCCAGTACTTC. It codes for CASSRAGETQYF.

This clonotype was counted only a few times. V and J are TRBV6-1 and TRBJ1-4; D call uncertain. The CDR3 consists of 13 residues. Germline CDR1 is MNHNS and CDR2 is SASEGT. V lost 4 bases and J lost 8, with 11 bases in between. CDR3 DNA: TGTGCCAGCAGTGCCCGCGGGGAGGAAAAACTGTTTTTT. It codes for CASSARGEEKLFF.